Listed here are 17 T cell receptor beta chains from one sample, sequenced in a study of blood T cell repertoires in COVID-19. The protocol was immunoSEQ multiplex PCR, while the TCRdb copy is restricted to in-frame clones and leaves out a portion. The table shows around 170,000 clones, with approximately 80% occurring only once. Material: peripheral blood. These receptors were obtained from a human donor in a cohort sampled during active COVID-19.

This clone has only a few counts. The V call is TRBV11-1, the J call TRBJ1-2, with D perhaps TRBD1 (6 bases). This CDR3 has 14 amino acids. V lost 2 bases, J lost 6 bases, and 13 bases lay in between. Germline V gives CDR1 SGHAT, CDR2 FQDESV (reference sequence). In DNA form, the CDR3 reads TGTGCCAGCAGCTTAATGTACAGGGAAGATGGCTACACCTTC. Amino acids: CASSLMYREDGYTF.

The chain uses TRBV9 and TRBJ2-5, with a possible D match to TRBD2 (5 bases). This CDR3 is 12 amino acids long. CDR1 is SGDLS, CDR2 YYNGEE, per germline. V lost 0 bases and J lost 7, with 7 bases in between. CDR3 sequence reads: CASSVGETTQYF. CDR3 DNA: TGTGCCAGCAGCGTAGGGGAGACGACCCAGTACTTC. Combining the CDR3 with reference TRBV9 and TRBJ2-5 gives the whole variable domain DSGVTQTPKHLITATGQRVTLRCSPRSGDLSVYWYQQSLDQGLQFLIQYYNGEERAKGNILERFSAQQFPDLHSELNLSSLELGDSALYFCASSVGETTQYFGPGTRLLVL.

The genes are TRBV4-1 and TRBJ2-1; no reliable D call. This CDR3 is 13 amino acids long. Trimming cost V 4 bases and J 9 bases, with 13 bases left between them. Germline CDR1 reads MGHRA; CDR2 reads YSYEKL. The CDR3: CASSRSIAFEQFF. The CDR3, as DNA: TGCGCCAGCAGCCGGTCAATAGCATTTGAGCAGTTCTTC.

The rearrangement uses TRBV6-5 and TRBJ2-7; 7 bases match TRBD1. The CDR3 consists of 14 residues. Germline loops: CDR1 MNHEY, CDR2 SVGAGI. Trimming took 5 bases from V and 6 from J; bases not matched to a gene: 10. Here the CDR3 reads CASSTTGVSSEQYF. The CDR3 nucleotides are TGTGCCAGCAGTACAACAGGGGTTTCATCCGAGCAGTACTTC.

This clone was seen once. The CDR3 bases are TGTGCCACCAGCAGAGACCCCGGGGAGGGCATTCAGTACTTC. It codes for CATSRDPGEGIQYF. The gene calls are TRBV15 and TRBJ2-4; the match to TRBD2 covers 7 bases. The V gene's germline CDR1 is LNHNV and CDR2 YYDKDF (reference sequence). The CDR3 contains 14 residues. Unmatched junction bases numbered 5, after V lost 0 bases and J lost 9 bases.

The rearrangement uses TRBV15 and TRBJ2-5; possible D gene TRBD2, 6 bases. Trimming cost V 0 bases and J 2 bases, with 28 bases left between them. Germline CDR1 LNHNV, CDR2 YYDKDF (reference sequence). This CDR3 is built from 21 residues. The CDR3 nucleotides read TGTGCCACCAGCAGAGATAAGGCGCGGGGAGTCAGGCCGGTCCGACAAGAGACCCAGTACTTC. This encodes CATSRDKARGVRPVRQETQYF.

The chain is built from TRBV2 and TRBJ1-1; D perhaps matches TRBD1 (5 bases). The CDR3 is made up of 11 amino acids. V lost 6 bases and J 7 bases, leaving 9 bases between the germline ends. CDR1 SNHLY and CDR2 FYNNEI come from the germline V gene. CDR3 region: CASSAGGEAFF. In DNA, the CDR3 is TGTGCCAGCAGCGCCGGGGGTGAAGCTTTCTTT.

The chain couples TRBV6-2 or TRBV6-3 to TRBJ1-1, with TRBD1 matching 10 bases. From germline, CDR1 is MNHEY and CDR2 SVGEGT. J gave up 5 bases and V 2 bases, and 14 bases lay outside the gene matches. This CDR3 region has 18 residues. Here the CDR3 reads CASSYPTGTGEIWTEAFF. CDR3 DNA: TGTGCCAGCAGTTACCCAACCGGGACAGGGGAAATTTGGACTGAAGCTTTCTTT.

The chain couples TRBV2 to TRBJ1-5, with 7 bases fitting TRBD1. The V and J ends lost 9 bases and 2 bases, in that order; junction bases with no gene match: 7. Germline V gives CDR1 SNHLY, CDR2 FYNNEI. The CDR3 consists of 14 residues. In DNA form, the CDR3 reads TGTGCCAGTGAAGGGGGCGCGGGCAATCAGCCCCAGCATTTT. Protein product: CASEGGAGNQPQHF.

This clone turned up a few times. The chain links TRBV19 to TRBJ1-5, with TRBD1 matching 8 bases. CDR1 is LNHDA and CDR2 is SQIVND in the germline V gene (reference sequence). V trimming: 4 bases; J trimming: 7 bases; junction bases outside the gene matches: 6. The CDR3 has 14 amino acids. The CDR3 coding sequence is TGTGCCAGTAGTACGACAGGGGCACCGCAGCCCCAGCATTTT. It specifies CASSTTGAPQPQHF.

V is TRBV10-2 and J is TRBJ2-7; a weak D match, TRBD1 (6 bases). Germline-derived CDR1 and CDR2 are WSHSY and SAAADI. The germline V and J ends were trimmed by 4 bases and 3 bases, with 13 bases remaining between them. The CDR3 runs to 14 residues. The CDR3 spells CASSGQGRFYEQYF. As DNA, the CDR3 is TGCGCCAGCAGTGGCCAGGGGCGATTCTACGAGCAGTACTTC.

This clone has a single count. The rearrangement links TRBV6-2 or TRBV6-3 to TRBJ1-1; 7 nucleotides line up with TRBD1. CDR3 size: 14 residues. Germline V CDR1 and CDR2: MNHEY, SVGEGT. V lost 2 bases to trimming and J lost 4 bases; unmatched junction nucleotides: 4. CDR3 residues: CASSYDRESTEAFF. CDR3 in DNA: TGTGCCAGCAGTTACGACAGGGAGAGCACTGAAGCTTTCTTT.

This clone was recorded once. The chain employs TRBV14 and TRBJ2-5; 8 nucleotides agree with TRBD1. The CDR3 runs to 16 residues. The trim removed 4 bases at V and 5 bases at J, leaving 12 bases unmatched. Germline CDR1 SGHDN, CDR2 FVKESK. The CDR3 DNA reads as TGTGCCAGCAGCCGATCTCGTGCAGGGGGCGTGGAGACCCAGTACTTC. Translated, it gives CASSRSRAGGVETQYF.

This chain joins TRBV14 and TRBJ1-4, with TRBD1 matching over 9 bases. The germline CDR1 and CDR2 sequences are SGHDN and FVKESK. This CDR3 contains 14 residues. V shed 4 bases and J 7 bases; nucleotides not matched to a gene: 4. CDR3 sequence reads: CASSPRDRAEKLFF. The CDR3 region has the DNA TGTGCCAGCAGCCCGCGGGACAGGGCTGAAAAACTGTTTTTT.

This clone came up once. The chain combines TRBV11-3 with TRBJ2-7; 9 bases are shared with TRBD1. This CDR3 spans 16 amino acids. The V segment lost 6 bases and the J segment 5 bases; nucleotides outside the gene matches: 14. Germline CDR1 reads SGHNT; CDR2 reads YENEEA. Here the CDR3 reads CASRTDRGLSRDEQYF. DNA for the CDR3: TGTGCCAGCAGGACTGACAGGGGGTTGAGTCGCGACGAGCAGTACTTC.

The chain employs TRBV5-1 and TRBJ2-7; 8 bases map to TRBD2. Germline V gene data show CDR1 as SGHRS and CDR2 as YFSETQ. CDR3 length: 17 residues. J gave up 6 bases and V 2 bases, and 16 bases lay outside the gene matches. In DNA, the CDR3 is TGCGCCAGCAGCTTCCAAGGTGCCGGGACTAGTTTTGCCGAGCAGTACTTC. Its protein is CASSFQGAGTSFAEQYF.

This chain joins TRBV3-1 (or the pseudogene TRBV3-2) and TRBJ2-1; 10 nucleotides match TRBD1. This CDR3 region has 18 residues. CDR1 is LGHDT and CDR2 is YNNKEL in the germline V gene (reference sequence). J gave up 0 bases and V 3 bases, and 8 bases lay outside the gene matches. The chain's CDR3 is CASSHGQGGRSSYNEQFF. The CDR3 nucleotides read TGTGCCAGCAGCCATGGACAGGGGGGCCGGAGCTCCTACAATGAGCAGTTCTTC.